These T cell receptor beta chains were read from a single sample in a study of T-cell reconstitution after alpha-beta-depleted transplantation in children. From the PCR reads, TCRdb called clonotypes with MiXCR, one entry per CDR3 protein. The sample holds roughly 120,000 distinct CDR3 sequences; more than 20% are singletons and the top ten take about 10%. Sequences were derived from PBMCs, mostly from graft donor cells, sampled 180 days after TCRalphabeta/CD19-depleted stem cell transplant. Source of these receptors: a male patient aged 2 to 9 who had a stem cell transplant for chronic granulomatous disease, so the T cells may come from the graft donor. The CDR3 runs from the conserved cysteine through the conserved F or W. The D gene is left open where the match is weak. Not all rows give a size; the values are once, few, many and, for expanded clones, a class.

-	TRBJ2-7	TRBV10-3	-	CAISDAYEQYF	TGTGCCATCAGTGATGCCTACGAGCAGTACTTC
-	TRBJ2-3	TRBV4-3	-	CASSQDWGAEDTQYF	TGCGCCAGCAGCCAAGATTGGGGGGCAGAGGATACGCAGTATTTT
TRBD1	TRBJ2-7	TRBV15	-	CATSRGDRRFPYEQYF	TGTGCCACCAGCAGAGGGGACAGACGTTTTCCCTACGAGCAGTACTTC
-	TRBJ2-3	TRBV12-3/TRBV12-4	few	CASSLGLGGGRTDTQYF	TGTGCCAGCAGTTTAGGGTTAGGGGGGGGGCGCACAGATACGCAGTATTTT
-	TRBJ2-5	TRBV20-1	many	CSARADQETQYF	TGCAGTGCTAGGGCAGACCAAGAGACCCAGTACTTC
-	TRBJ2-1	TRBV5-1	-	CASSLILGYEQFF	TGCGCCAGCAGCTTGATTTTGGGCTATGAGCAGTTCTTC
-	TRBJ2-1	TRBV24-1	few	CATSDFGGNGNEQFF	TGTGCCACCAGTGATTTTGGGGGTAATGGAAATGAGCAGTTCTTC
-	TRBJ2-1	TRBV6-4	many	CASSDVGSSYNEQFF	TGTGCCAGCAGTGACGTGGGGAGCTCCTACAATGAGCAGTTCTTC
-	TRBJ2-1	TRBV7-8	-	CASSSGPRGEQFF	TGTGCCAGCAGCTCCGGGCCGAGGGGTGAGCAGTTCTTC
-	TRBJ2-3	TRBV5-1	many	CASRPVTSTDTQYF	TGCGCCAGCAGACCAGTTACTAGCACAGATACGCAGTATTTT
TRBD2	TRBJ2-1	TRBV20-1	-	CSARVGLAAYNEQFF	TGCAGTGCTAGAGTTGGGCTAGCGGCATACAATGAGCAGTTCTTC
-	TRBJ2-5	TRBV6-5	many	CASSYDTRGGETQYF	TGTGCCAGCAGTTACGACACTAGGGGTGGGGAGACCCAGTACTTC
-	TRBJ2-7	TRBV29-1	-	CSVEDVGRHEQYF	TGCAGCGTTGAAGACGTGGGGCGACACGAGCAGTACTTC
-	TRBJ2-1	TRBV5-5	few	CASSLYGQLSSYNEQFF	TGTGCCAGCAGCCTATATGGACAGTTGAGCTCCTACAATGAGCAGTTCTTC
-	TRBJ2-7	TRBV20-1	once	CSATDGLPYEQYF	TGCAGTGCTACCGACGGGTTACCCTACGAGCAGTACTTC
-	TRBJ1-2	TRBV7-2	many	CASSPDGRYGYTF	TGTGCCAGCAGCCCGGACGGACGCTATGGCTACACCTTC
TRBD1	TRBJ2-5	TRBV11-2	few	CASSQTVTGKQETQYF	TGTGCCAGCAGCCAGACGGTGACAGGGAAACAAGAGACCCAGTACTTC
-	TRBJ1-2	TRBV29-1	many	CSVVAPDYGYTF	TGCAGCGTTGTGGCACCTGATTATGGCTACACCTTC
-	TRBJ2-3	TRBV10-3	-	CAISKREDTYTDTQYF	TGTGCCATCAGCAAGAGGGAGGACACTTACACAGATACGCAGTATTTT
-	TRBJ1-2	TRBV6-2/TRBV6-3	many	CASTARGRDNYGYTF	TGTGCCAGCACCGCCCGGGGAAGAGATAACTATGGCTACACCTTC
-	TRBJ2-2	TRBV20-1	many	CSASGQTNTGELFF	TGCAGTGCTAGCGGCCAGACTAACACCGGGGAGCTGTTTTTT
-	TRBJ2-6	TRBV19	many	CASSIRRGPTNSGANVLTF	TGTGCCAGTAGTATCCGGCGGGGGCCTACTAACTCTGGGGCCAACGTCCTGACTTTC
TRBD2	TRBJ2-1	TRBV28	-	CASREGTSQFF	TGTGCCAGCAGGGAGGGGACTAGCCAGTTCTTC
-	TRBJ2-3	TRBV12-3/TRBV12-4	few	CASRYGTVSTDTQYF	TGTGCCAGCAGATACGGGACGGTTAGCACAGATACGCAGTATTTT
-	TRBJ1-5	TRBV5-5	few	CASSLGRNQPQHF	TGTGCCAGCAGCTTGGGGCGCAATCAGCCCCAGCATTTT
-	TRBJ2-6	TRBV27	-	CASTLWGNQGLYSGANVLTF	TGTGCCAGCACTTTGTGGGGGAACCAGGGCCTATACTCTGGGGCCAACGTCCTGACTTTC
TRBD1	TRBJ2-7	TRBV20-1	many	CSARRQGVYEQYF	TGCAGTGCTCGCAGACAGGGGGTCTACGAGCAGTACTTC
-	TRBJ2-1	TRBV3-1	many	CASSQDWASNEQFF	TGTGCCAGCAGCCAAGATTGGGCCTCCAATGAGCAGTTCTTC
-	TRBJ2-7	TRBV27	-	CASSPGDSYEQYF	TGTGCCAGCAGCCCCGGGGACTCCTACGAGCAGTACTTC
-	TRBJ1-3	TRBV20-1	-	CSARARTAGRNTIYF	TGCAGTGCTAGAGCGCGGACAGCAGGAAGAAACACCATATATTTT
-	TRBJ1-5	TRBV7-8	-	CASSLGTGNQPQHF	TGTGCCAGCAGCTTAGGGACAGGCAATCAGCCCCAGCATTTT
TRBD1	TRBJ2-1	TRBV12-3/TRBV12-4	many	CASSGQGLGNEQFF	TGTGCCAGCAGTGGACAGGGGCTAGGCAATGAGCAGTTCTTC
-	TRBJ2-1	TRBV5-5	few	CASSRLDEQFF	TGTGCCAGCAGCCGTTTGGATGAGCAGTTCTTC
-	TRBJ2-1	TRBV29-1	many	CSVGAGGFSSYNEQFF	TGCAGCGTTGGGGCCGGCGGGTTTTCCTCCTACAATGAGCAGTTCTTC
-	TRBJ1-5	TRBV12-3/TRBV12-4	-	CASSPVGGLQPQHF	TGTGCCAGCAGTCCCGTCGGGGGGCTTCAGCCCCAGCATTTT
-	TRBJ2-5	TRBV24-1	-	CATSDLIETQYF	TGTGCCACCAGTGATTTGATAGAGACCCAGTACTTC